Listed below are T cell receptor beta chains from one sample, sequenced in a study of blood T cell repertoires in COVID-19. The protocol was immunoSEQ multiplex PCR, while the TCRdb copy is restricted to in-frame clones and leaves out a portion. Of hundreds of thousands of clones in the sample, over 75% were seen once. The specimen was PBMCs or T cells enriched from blood (not recorded which). The receptors derive from a young man with acute COVID-19. Both conserved end residues are part of each CDR3. The D gene is left open where the match is weak. Not all rows give a size; the values are once, few, many and, for expanded clones, a class.

V: TRBV21-1
size: -
D: -
J: TRBJ1-6
CDR3: CASSNAAGLYNSPLHF
DNA: TGTGCCAGCAGCAATGCCGCAGGTCTCTATAATTCACCCCTCCACTTT

V: TRBV11-3
size: -
D: TRBD1
J: TRBJ2-1
CDR3: CASSLGTGVNEQFF
DNA: TGTGCCAGCAGCCTAGGGACAGGAGTCAATGAGCAGTTCTTC

V: TRBV6-5
size: once
D: -
J: TRBJ1-2
CDR3: CATYRTVENGYTF
DNA: TGTGCCACGTACCGGACAGTAGAAAATGGCTACACCTTC

V: TRBV10-1
size: -
D: -
J: TRBJ1-1
CDR3: CASSEQGNTEAFF
DNA: TGCGCCAGCAGTGAGCAGGGGAACACTGAAGCTTTCTTT

V: TRBV12-5
size: -
D: TRBD1
J: TRBJ2-7
CDR3: CASEPGQGASEQYF
DNA: TGTGCTAGTGAACCGGGACAGGGGGCCAGCGAGCAGTACTTC

V: TRBV5-1
size: -
D: TRBD1
J: TRBJ1-4
CDR3: CASSSGGAPTNEKLFF
DNA: TGCGCCAGCAGTTCAGGGGGTGCACCAACTAATGAAAAACTGTTTTTT

V: TRBV11-2
size: -
D: TRBD1
J: TRBJ2-3
CDR3: CASSWEGRGYTDTQYF
DNA: TGTGCCAGCAGCTGGGAAGGCAGGGGGTACACAGATACGCAGTATTTT

V: TRBV3-1/TRBV3-2
size: -
D: TRBD2
J: TRBJ2-3
CDR3: CASSQVSSGADTQYF
DNA: TGTGCCAGCAGCCAAGTTTCCAGCGGGGCCGATACGCAGTATTTT

V: TRBV7-9
size: few
D: TRBD1
J: TRBJ2-7
CDR3: CASSARRGQGTYEQYF
DNA: TGTGCCAGCAGCGCCAGAAGGGGACAGGGGACCTACGAGCAGTACTTC

V: TRBV7-2
size: -
D: -
J: TRBJ1-6
CDR3: CASSLVWTLNSPLHF
DNA: TGTGCCAGCAGCTTAGTGTGGACTCTGAATTCACCCCTCCACTTT

V: TRBV6-1
size: -
D: -
J: TRBJ1-2
CDR3: CASSEQGGSRFWYTF
DNA: TGTGCCAGCAGTGAACAGGGAGGCAGTCGGTTTTGGTACACCTTC

V: TRBV11-2
size: -
D: -
J: TRBJ1-2
CDR3: CASSSPRAGNGYTF
DNA: TGTGCCAGCAGCTCCCCTCGGGCAGGGAATGGCTACACCTTC

V: TRBV19
size: -
D: TRBD1
J: TRBJ1-5
CDR3: CASSIGTVVNQPQHF
DNA: TGTGCCAGTAGTATTGGGACAGTTGTTAATCAGCCCCAGCATTTT

V: TRBV18
size: -
D: TRBD2
J: TRBJ2-7
CDR3: CASSPPIAGAYEQYF
DNA: TGTGCCAGCTCACCACCGATAGCGGGGGCCTACGAGCAGTACTTC

V: TRBV6-4
size: -
D: TRBD2
J: TRBJ2-3
CDR3: CASSLTSGGIGTQYF
DNA: TGTGCCAGCAGTCTCACTAGCGGGGGAATAGGTACGCAGTATTTT